Described below is a single T cell receptor beta chain sequence and its context. These data belong to a study of blood T cells in healthy people across ages. RNA extraction gave at least 5 micrograms of total RNA per sample. For the second PCR, which ran for about 6 to 12 cycles, a sample-barcoded 5' primer and a J-beta primer mix were used. TCRdb re-analysed the 5' RACE reads in MiXCR, keeping a single row per CDR3 protein. The profile shows 590,000 or so distinct CDR3 sequences, approximately 30% of them singletons. V lost 2 bases and J 5 bases, leaving 11 bases between the germline ends. The CDR3 contains 14 residues. Germline V gene sequence: CDR1 MNHEY, CDR2 SMNVEV (reference sequence).

The chain carries TRBV27 and TRBJ2-3; D tentatively reads TRBD1 or TRBD2 (5 bases each). The sequence was obtained from a woman aged 80 or over in good health. Material: blood. The CDR3 is CASSLGTMGDTQYF. CDR3 coding DNA: TGTGCCAGCAGTTTAGGGACCATGGGAGATACGCAGTATTTT.